This note documents a single T cell receptor (beta chain) sequence. Looked up from germline, CDR1 is PRHDT and CDR2 is FYEKMQ (reference sequence). This CDR3 is 16 amino acids long. Trimming shortened V by 0 bases and J by 4 bases, and 14 bases separated the two germline ends. The sample comes from a study of tumor-infiltrating lymphocytes in localized non-small cell lung cancer. Sequencing was performed with immunoSEQ multiplex PCR; in TCRdb, only in-frame clones are kept and a portion is missing. The table lists 16,000 or so clones, more than 60% of them singletons, with approximately 5% in the top ten.

The origin of this receptor is a human donor with non-small cell lung cancer. Sequences were obtained from lung tumor tissue. The genes are TRBV13 and TRBJ2-3; D remains unclear. CDR3 region: CASSLGRAKLADTQYF. As DNA, the CDR3 is TGTGCCAGCAGCTTAGGCCGGGCTAAGCTCGCAGATACGCAGTATTTT. Based on the CDR3 plus reference TRBV13 and TRBJ2-3, the full variable domain is AAGVIQSPRHLIKEKRETATLKCYPIPRHDTVYWYQQGPGQDPQFLISFYEKMQSDKGSIPDRFSAQQFSDYHSELNMSSLELGDSALYFCASSLGRAKLADTQYFGPGTRLTVL.